What follows are 21 T cell receptor beta chains derived from one specimen sequenced in a study of blood T cell repertoires in COVID-19. Measured with immunoSEQ multiplex PCR; TCRdb has only the in-frame clones, and not every one. This sample has about 39,000 clones; approximately 80% occur once, and the top ten carry approximately 11%. Material for sequencing was peripheral blood. The receptors were gathered from a man in his sixties in a cohort sampled during active COVID-19.

This clone was counted a single time. The V and J genes are TRBV6-5 and TRBJ2-2, with 9 bases identical to TRBD1. With V trimmed by 6 bases and J by 3 bases, 5 bases remained unmatched. The CDR3 loop spans 15 amino acids. Germline V gene lookup returns CDR1 MNHEY and CDR2 SVGAGI. The CDR3 loop is CASSLRTGDTGELFF. The CDR3, as DNA: TGTGCCAGCAGCCTAAGGACAGGGGACACCGGGGAGCTGTTTTTT.

This chain joins TRBV7-2 and TRBJ1-5, with D possibly TRBD1 on 6 matching bases. The CDR3 has 14 residues. Trimming removed 5 bases at V and 7 bases at J, with 15 bases between. CDR1 is SGHTA and CDR2 is FQGNSA in the germline V gene. Written as DNA, the CDR3 is TGTGCCAGCAGCATAGAGGGGGGGAAACAGCCCCAGCATTTT. Residues: CASSIEGGKQPQHF.

This clone came up a few times. The CDR3 reads CASGLSNSNSPLHF. The CDR3 DNA reads as TGTGCTAGTGGTTTGTCAAACAGTAATTCACCCCTCCACTTT. The rearrangement joins TRBV12-5 to TRBJ1-6; D not certain. This CDR3 is built from 14 residues. Germline V lookup: CDR1 LGHNT, CDR2 FRNRAP. Trimming stripped 2 bases from V and 6 bases from J, with 8 bases between.

V usage is TRBV11-2 and J usage is TRBJ2-7; D is ambiguous. The length of the CDR3 is 13 residues. Germline values: CDR1 SGHAT, CDR2 FQNNGV. The V and J ends lost 5 bases and 1 base respectively, with 9 bases between them. In DNA form, the CDR3 reads TGTGCCAGCAGCCCTATGTCGTCCTACGAGCAGTACTTC. Translating it yields CASSPMSSYEQYF.

V and J are TRBV6-5 and TRBJ1-6, with D perhaps matching TRBD1 (6 bases). The CDR3 has 15 amino acids. CDR1 is MNHEY and CDR2 is SVGAGI in the germline V gene. Trimming shortened V by 4 bases and J by 9 bases, and 16 bases separated the two germline ends. CDR3 DNA sequence: TGTGCCAGCAGTTCCCAAGCGGGGGCAGGTTCACCCCTCCACTTT. Amino acid sequence: CASSSQAGAGSPLHF.

The chain combines TRBV29-1 with TRBJ1-4; 10 nucleotides line up with TRBD1. The CDR3 loop spans 13 amino acids. With 4 bases clipped from V and 12 bases from J, the junction kept 8 bases outside the gene matches. CDR1 is SQVTM, CDR2 ANQGSEA, per germline. The CDR3 here is CSVAETGGVQLFF. Here the CDR3 DNA reads TGCAGCGTTGCGGAGACAGGGGGCGTACAACTGTTTTTT.

This sequence joins TRBV4-1 and TRBJ2-1, with a tentative D call TRBD2 (7 bases). V was shortened by 0 bases and J by 5 bases, with 14 bases between the two germline ends. The CDR3 contains 16 residues. Germline loops: CDR1 MGHRA, CDR2 YSYEKL. CDR3 region: CASSQERGAENNEQFF. Written as DNA, the CDR3 is TGCGCCAGCAGCCAAGAACGGGGGGCTGAGAACAATGAGCAGTTCTTC.

The chain is built from TRBV30 and TRBJ1-6; TRBD1 agrees at 7 bases. The CDR3 has 13 amino acids. Germline V CDR1 and CDR2: GTSNPN, SVGIG (reference sequence). Germline trimming cut 4 bases from V and 5 bases from J; bases unmatched to any gene: 2. CDR3 in DNA: TGTGCCTGGAAGGGACAGCATAATTCACCCCTCCACTTT. Its protein product is CAWKGQHNSPLHF.

The chain recombines TRBV12-3 or TRBV12-4 with TRBJ2-1; D possibly corresponds to TRBD2 (5 bases). V was clipped by 6 bases and J by 11 bases, with 17 bases between them. This CDR3 comprises 13 residues. The CDR3 sequence is CASSGVTVGKQFF. CDR3 coding DNA: TGTGCCAGCAGCGGGGTGACGGTGGGGAAGCAGTTCTTC.

This sequence joins TRBV28 and TRBJ2-2; D may be TRBD2 (5 bases). The germline V gene encodes CDR1 MDHEN and CDR2 SYDVKM. V lost 7 bases and J 4 bases, leaving 10 bases between the germline ends. The CDR3 is made up of 13 amino acids. The CDR3 loop is CASIKSGTGELFF. CDR3 DNA sequence: TGTGCCAGCATTAAAAGCGGCACCGGGGAGCTGTTTTTT.

This chain connects TRBV27 to TRBJ2-7, with a possible D match to TRBD1 (6 bases). This CDR3 has 13 residues. Trimming removed 6 bases from V and 6 bases from J, with 15 bases in between. Germline CDR1 MNHEY, CDR2 SMNVEV (reference sequence). The CDR3 loop is CASRDTGIREQYF. The CDR3 DNA follows: TGTGCCAGCAGAGATACAGGGATACGCGAGCAGTACTTC.

The V gene is TRBV5-6, the J gene TRBJ1-1, with a weak D call TRBD1 (5 bases). CDR3 length equals 13 residues. Trimming left V 4 bases short and J 5 bases short, with 12 bases between. Germline CDR1 and CDR2: SGHDT and YYEEEE. The CDR3 spells CASSRGGGTEAFF. Written as DNA, the CDR3 is TGTGCCAGCAGCCGGGGCGGGGGGACTGAAGCTTTCTTT.

The chain recombines TRBV28 with TRBJ1-5; 8 positions match TRBD1. The J segment lost 3 bases and the V segment lost 5 bases, leaving 9 bases of the junction unmatched. There are 16 residues in the CDR3. The germline V gene has CDR1 MDHEN and CDR2 SYDVKM. CDR3 DNA: TGTGCCAGCAGTCCCCCGGGACAGGTGAACAATCAGCCCCAGCATTTT. Translating it yields CASSPPGQVNNQPQHF.

The table lists this clone with many counts. The genes are TRBV28 and TRBJ1-1, with 8 positions matching TRBD1. The CDR3 is 14 amino acids. Trimming at V came to 8 bases and at J to 4 bases, leaving 9 bases not matched to a gene. Germline CDR1 and CDR2: MDHEN and SYDVKM. DNA of the CDR3: TGTGCCAGCTCACCGGGACAGGAAAGCACTGAAGCTTTCTTT. Residues: CASSPGQESTEAFF. The entire variable domain, with the rest obtained from reference TRBV28 and TRBJ1-1, is as follows: DVKVTQSSRYLVKRTGEKVFLECVQDMDHENMFWYRQDPGLGLRLIYFSYDVKMKEKGDIPEGYSVSREKKERFSLILESASTNQTSMYLCASSPGQESTEAFFGQGTRLTVV.

The chain joins TRBV15 to TRBJ1-2, with TRBD1 matching 9 bases. This CDR3 has 15 residues. Germline trimming cut 1 base from V and 5 bases from J; bases unmatched to any gene: 5. In germline, CDR1 is LNHNV, CDR2 YYDKDF (reference sequence). The CDR3 sequence is CATSRGGGTGYGYTF. CDR3 DNA sequence: TGTGCCACCAGCAGAGGAGGCGGGACAGGGTATGGCTACACCTTC.

J is TRBJ2-7 and V is TRBV29-1; 10 positions match TRBD2. Germline V gene data show CDR1 as SQVTM and CDR2 as ANQGSEA. V gave up 2 bases and J gave up 5 bases; unmatched junction bases: 6. This CDR3 has 14 residues. The DNA of the CDR3 is TGCAGCGTTGAAACTAGCGGGATTTTCCACGAGCAGTACTTC. Translating it yields CSVETSGIFHEQYF.

This chain links TRBV6-5 with TRBJ1-2; 7 nucleotides match TRBD1. The CDR3 is 13 amino acids. Germline-derived CDR1 and CDR2 are MNHEY and SVGAGI. J gave up 4 bases and V 7 bases, and 6 bases lay outside the gene matches. For the CDR3, the DNA is TGTGCCAGCACCCTAGACAGGGCCTATGGCTACACCTTC. This translates into CASTLDRAYGYTF.

J is TRBJ2-2 and V is TRBV4-3; perhaps TRBD2 as D (6 bases). The ends were cut back, 0 bases at V and 5 bases at J, with 10 bases in the middle. This CDR3 region has 15 residues. Germline CDR1 LGHNA, CDR2 YSLEER. Here the CDR3 DNA reads TGCGCCAGCAGCCAAGAGGGACTGGGAACCGGGGAGCTGTTTTTT. Amino acids: CASSQEGLGTGELFF.

The genes are TRBV28 and TRBJ2-4, with 8 nucleotides matching TRBD1. This CDR3 comprises 14 residues. V was pared by 5 bases and J by 6 bases, with 6 bases of the junction left unmatched. Germline values: CDR1 MDHEN, CDR2 SYDVKM. CDR3 region: CASSEGQGTNIQYF. CDR3 sequence (DNA): TGTGCCAGCAGTGAAGGACAGGGTACAAACATTCAGTACTTC.

The chain carries TRBV5-1 and TRBJ1-6, with 7 bases aligning to TRBD1. The CDR3 has 15 amino acids. The V segment lost 2 bases and the J segment 8 bases; nucleotides outside the gene matches: 7. Looked up from germline, CDR1 is SGHRS and CDR2 is YFSETQ. The DNA for the CDR3 is TGCGCCAGCAGCTTCCGACAGGGTCGGGATTCACCCCTCCACTTT. As protein: CASSFRQGRDSPLHF. The whole variable domain, filled in from reference TRBV5-1 and TRBJ1-6, reads KAGVTQTPRYLIKTRGQQVTLSCSPISGHRSVSWYQQTPGQGLQFLFEYFSETQRNKGNFPGRFSGRQFSNSRSEMNVSTLELGDSALYLCASSFRQGRDSPLHFGNGTRLTVT.

This clone showed up just once. CDR3 nucleotide sequence: TGTGCCTGGATACCCCAGACACTCTCCAGGGGAGCTTTCTTT. Translation: CAWIPQTLSRGAFF. This chain links TRBV30 with TRBJ1-1, with D tentatively TRBD1 (6 bases). V gave up 4 bases and J gave up 10 bases, with 22 bases separating them. Germline V gene data show CDR1 as GTSNPN and CDR2 as SVGIG (reference sequence). This CDR3 contains 14 residues.